Below, 20 T cell receptor beta chains from the same sample are listed, as sequenced in a study of shared clonotypes between healthy human individuals. Sequenced by immunoSEQ multiplex PCR; TCRdb stores in-frame clones only, minus some. The data contain roughly 2 million clones, around 95% of them singletons. Specimen: naive CD4+ T cells sorted from blood. This sample's subset: CD45RA+ positively selected. These receptors came from a man younger than 35 in good health.

The chain links TRBV2 to TRBJ2-5, with D maybe TRBD2 (6 bases). CDR1 SNHLY and CDR2 FYNNEI come from the germline V gene. The CDR3 is 15 amino acids. Trimming left V 2 bases short and J 0 bases short, with 10 bases between. This chain's CDR3 is CASSELAWYQETQYF. For the CDR3, the DNA is TGTGCCAGCAGTGAACTAGCGTGGTACCAAGAGACCCAGTACTTC. The whole variable domain, filled in from reference TRBV2 and TRBJ2-5, reads EPEVTQTPSHQVTQMGQEVILRCVPISNHLYFYWYRQILGQKVEFLVSFYNNEISEKSEIFDDQFSVERPDGSNFTLKIRSTKLEDSAMYFCASSELAWYQETQYFGPGTRLLVL.

This clone was seen just once. The chain has TRBV7-9 and TRBJ1-2, with TRBD1 matching over 7 bases. With 2 bases clipped from V and 2 bases from J, the junction kept 2 bases outside the gene matches. The germline gives CDR1 SEHNR, CDR2 FQNEAQ (reference sequence). The CDR3 contains 14 residues. The CDR3 here is CASSLTTGNYGYTF. CDR3 in DNA: TGTGCCAGCAGCTTAACGACAGGGAACTATGGCTACACCTTC.

The gene calls are TRBV29-1 and TRBJ2-3; D is ambiguous. Trimming removed 5 bases from V and 1 base from J, with 7 bases in between. In germline, CDR1 is SQVTM, CDR2 ANQGSEA. The CDR3 has 12 amino acids. The CDR3 protein is CSVSPGTDTQYF. CDR3 sequence (DNA): TGCAGCGTTTCCCCGGGCACAGATACGCAGTATTTT.

J is TRBJ1-1 and V is TRBV7-2; TRBD1 matches 7 bases. Germline CDR1 reads SGHTA; CDR2 reads FQGNSA. The CDR3 covers 13 residues. Trimming at V came to 1 base and at J to 7 bases, leaving 3 bases not matched to a gene. The DNA for the CDR3 is TGTGCCAGCAGCTTAGGGCACAGGGGTGAAGCTTTCTTT. Protein product: CASSLGHRGEAFF.

CDR3 amino acids: CASSQGTGGTYNSPLHF. Written as DNA, the CDR3 is TGTGCCAGCAGTCAAGGGACAGGGGGAACCTATAATTCACCCCTCCACTTT. V usage is TRBV6-1 and J usage is TRBJ1-6; 11 bases map to TRBD1. With V trimmed by 5 bases and J by 2 bases, 5 bases remained unmatched. This CDR3 comprises 17 residues. CDR1 and CDR2 (germline): MNHNS, SASEGT.

This rearrangement joins TRBV27 to TRBJ2-7, with 7 bases matching TRBD1. V lost 5 bases and J lost 0; bases outside the gene matches: 10. Germline CDR1 is MNHEY and CDR2 is SMNVEV (reference sequence). This CDR3 has 16 residues. As DNA, the CDR3 is TGTGCCAGCAGTCTCCAGGGGACAGCCCGCTCCTACGAGCAGTACTTC. Its protein product is CASSLQGTARSYEQYF.

V and J are TRBV18 and TRBJ2-7; D uncertain. Germline V gives CDR1 KGHSH, CDR2 LQKENI. The ends were cut back, 6 bases at V and 0 bases at J, with 12 bases in the middle. CDR3 size: 14 residues. Written as DNA, the CDR3 is TGTGCCAGCTCGAATGGACGGAACTCCTACGAGCAGTACTTC. Its protein is CASSNGRNSYEQYF.

The CDR3, as DNA: TGTGCCAGTAGTACCCCGGGTAAAAGGAACGAGCAGTACTTC. It yields the protein CASSTPGKRNEQYF. The genes are TRBV19 and TRBJ2-7; D is unclear. CDR1 and CDR2 (germline): LNHDA, SQIVND (reference sequence). This CDR3 is built from 14 residues. With 4 bases removed from V and 5 bases from J, the gap between germline ends came to 15 bases. Full variable domain (remainder filled in from reference TRBV19 and TRBJ2-7): DGGITQSPKYLFRKEGQNVTLSCEQNLNHDAMYWYRQDPGQGLRLIYYSQIVNDFQKGDIAEGYSVSREKKESFPLTVTSAQKNPTAFYLCASSTPGKRNEQYFGPGTRLTVT.

The gene calls are TRBV27 and TRBJ1-5; D is undetermined. Germline V gene sequence: CDR1 MNHEY, CDR2 SMNVEV (reference sequence). Trimming cost V 4 bases and J 2 bases, with 12 bases left between them. There are 15 residues in the CDR3. The CDR3 here is CASSSVGRGNQPQHF. CDR3 coding DNA: TGTGCCAGCAGTTCGGTCGGAAGGGGCAATCAGCCCCAGCATTTT.

This sequence joins TRBV4-1 and TRBJ2-5; D ambiguous. Germline V CDR1 and CDR2: MGHRA, YSYEKL. The CDR3 consists of 13 residues. Trimming removed 4 bases at V and 1 base at J, with 7 bases between. The CDR3 bases are TGCGCCAGCAGCCTCCAAATCCAAGAGACCCAGTACTTC. Residues: CASSLQIQETQYF.

This clone was seen a few times. The chain combines TRBV4-2 with TRBJ1-6, with a possible D match to TRBD1 (6 bases). CDR1 is LGHNA, CDR2 YNFKEQ, per germline. The V end was cut by 0 bases, the J end by 13 bases, with 16 bases between. The CDR3 is 15 residues long. The CDR3 DNA follows: TGTGCCAGCAGCCAAGAGGTGGGACAACGATCGCCCCTCCACTTT. This codes for CASSQEVGQRSPLHF.

CDR3 protein: CASSRGQGNTEAFF. The CDR3 DNA follows: TGCGCCAGCAGTAGGGGACAGGGGAACACTGAAGCTTTCTTT. V is TRBV5-1 and J is TRBJ1-1, with 9 bases identical to TRBD1. Germline values: CDR1 SGHRS, CDR2 YFSETQ. This CDR3 is built from 14 residues. V was clipped by 5 bases and J by 1 base; unmatched bases: 3.

The chain uses TRBV7-9 and TRBJ2-5; D ambiguous. Per germline, CDR1 SEHNR and CDR2 FQNEAQ (reference sequence). The CDR3 has 12 amino acids. V lost 4 bases and J lost 1, with 4 bases in between. In nucleotides, the CDR3 is TGTGCCAGCAGCTGGGCCCAAGAGACCCAGTACTTC. This codes for CASSWAQETQYF.

Regarding this clone: Distinct nucleotide sequences in the sample also encode this CDR3. CDR3 nucleotides: TGCGCCAGCAGCTTGGCGGCTAATGAAAAACTGTTTTTT. Amino acids: CASSLAANEKLFF. The V call is TRBV5-1, the J call TRBJ1-4; D not resolved. This CDR3 is 13 amino acids long. V dropped 0 bases and J dropped 3 bases, with 3 bases sitting between them. CDR1 is SGHRS, CDR2 YFSETQ, per germline.

This chain links TRBV7-9 with TRBJ2-2; either TRBD1 or TRBD2 may supply D (5 bases each). Germline values: CDR1 SEHNR, CDR2 FQNEAQ (reference sequence). V dropped 5 bases and J dropped 3 bases, with 16 bases sitting between them. CDR3 length: 16 amino acids. CDR3 loop: CASSQGTSGYTGELFF. The CDR3 nucleotides are TGTGCCAGCAGCCAAGGGACCAGTGGATACACCGGGGAGCTGTTTTTT.

The V call is TRBV7-9, the J call TRBJ2-2; D gene uncertain. V lost 4 bases and J lost 6, with 21 bases in between. This CDR3 has 17 amino acids. Germline V CDR1 and CDR2: SEHNR, FQNEAQ (reference sequence). CDR3 DNA sequence: TGTGCCAGCAGCTACCCTAAAAACAAGGTTGTGGCCGGGGAGCTGTTTTTT. The encoded protein is CASSYPKNKVVAGELFF.

The chain uses TRBV27 and TRBJ1-6; D is uncertain. This CDR3 is built from 16 residues. Trimming took off 2 bases at V and 5 bases at J, with 13 bases between the two ends. Germline lookup yields CDR1 MNHEY and CDR2 SMNVEV (reference sequence). CDR3 protein: CASSLIQGGNNSPLHF. In nucleotides, the CDR3 is TGTGCCAGCAGTTTAATCCAAGGAGGTAATAATTCACCCCTCCACTTT.

With respect to this clone: Sequence at one end of the junction differs from germline and may be a read error. V usage is TRBV7-7 and J usage is TRBJ2-5; tentatively, D is TRBD2 (5 bases). The CDR3 is 13 amino acids. Germline-derived CDR1 and CDR2 are SSHAT and FNYEAQ (reference sequence). The DNA of the CDR3 is TGTGCTAGCAGCTACGGGGAGAGAGAGACCCAGTACTTC. It encodes CASSYGERETQYF. The complete variable domain, with remaining parts taken from reference TRBV7-7 and TRBJ2-5, reads GAGVSQSPRYKVTKRGQDVTLRCDPISSHATLYWYQQALGQGPEFLTYFNYEAQPDKSGLPSDRFSAERPEGSISTLTIQRTEQRDSAMYRCASSYGERETQYFGPGTRLLVL.

As regards this clone: Other DNA sequences from this sample encode an identical CDR3 as well. The chain recombines TRBV18 with TRBJ1-2; D remains ambiguous. Germline CDR1 is KGHSH and CDR2 is LQKENI. V lost 3 bases and J lost 2, with 4 bases in between. There are 12 residues in the CDR3. Here the CDR3 DNA reads TGTGCCAGCTCACCGGGGAACTATGGCTACACCTTC. Amino acid sequence: CASSPGNYGYTF.

The chain uses TRBV28 and TRBJ2-1; D is uncertain. Trimming stripped 7 bases from V and 5 bases from J, with 15 bases between. The CDR3 consists of 14 residues. CDR1 is MDHEN and CDR2 is SYDVKM in the germline V gene. The CDR3 reads CASIRSSIHNEQFF. As DNA, the CDR3 is TGTGCCAGCATCCGGAGCTCCATCCACAATGAGCAGTTCTTC.